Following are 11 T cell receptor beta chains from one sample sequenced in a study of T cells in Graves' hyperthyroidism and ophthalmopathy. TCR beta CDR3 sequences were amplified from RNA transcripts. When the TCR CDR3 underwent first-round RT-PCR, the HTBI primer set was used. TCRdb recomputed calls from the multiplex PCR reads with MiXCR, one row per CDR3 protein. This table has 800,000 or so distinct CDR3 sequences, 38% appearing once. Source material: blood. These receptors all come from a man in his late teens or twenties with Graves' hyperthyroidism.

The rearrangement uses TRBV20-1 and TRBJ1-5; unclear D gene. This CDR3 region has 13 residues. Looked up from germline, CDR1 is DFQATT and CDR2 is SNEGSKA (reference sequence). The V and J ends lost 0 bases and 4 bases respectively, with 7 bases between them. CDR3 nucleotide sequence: TGCAGTGCTAGAGATTTTGGTAATCAGCCCCAGCATTTT. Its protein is CSARDFGNQPQHF.

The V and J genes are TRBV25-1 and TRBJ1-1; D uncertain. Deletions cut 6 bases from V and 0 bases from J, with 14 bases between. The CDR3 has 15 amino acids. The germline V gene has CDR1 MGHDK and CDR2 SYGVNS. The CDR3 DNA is TGTGCCAGCAGCCAAGCCTCTCACATGAACACTGAAGCTTTCTTT. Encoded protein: CASSQASHMNTEAFF. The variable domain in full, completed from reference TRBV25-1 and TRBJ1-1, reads EADIYQTPRYLVIGTGKKITLECSQTMGHDKMYWYQQDPGMELHLIHYSYGVNSTEKGDLSSESTVSRIRTEHFPLTLESARPSHTSQYLCASSQASHMNTEAFFGQGTRLTVV.

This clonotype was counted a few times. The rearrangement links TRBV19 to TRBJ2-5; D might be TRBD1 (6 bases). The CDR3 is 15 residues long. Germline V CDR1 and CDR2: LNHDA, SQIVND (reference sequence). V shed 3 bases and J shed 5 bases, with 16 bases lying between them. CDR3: CASSIGSGASETQYF. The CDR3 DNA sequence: TGTGCCAGTAGTATCGGGTCAGGGGCTTCGGAGACCCAGTACTTC.

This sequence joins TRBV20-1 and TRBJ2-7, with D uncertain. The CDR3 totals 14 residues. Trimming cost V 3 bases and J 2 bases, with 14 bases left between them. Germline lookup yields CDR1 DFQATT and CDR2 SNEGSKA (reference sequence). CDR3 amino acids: CSASTRILPYEQYF. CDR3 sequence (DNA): TGCAGTGCTAGCACCAGAATCCTCCCCTACGAGCAGTACTTC.

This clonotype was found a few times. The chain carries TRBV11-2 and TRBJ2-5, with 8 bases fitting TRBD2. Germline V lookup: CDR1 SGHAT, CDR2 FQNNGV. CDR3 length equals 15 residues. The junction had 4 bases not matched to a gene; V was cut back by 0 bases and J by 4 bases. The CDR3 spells CASSLEAGAGETQYF. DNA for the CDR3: TGTGCCAGCAGCTTAGAAGCGGGGGCGGGAGAGACCCAGTACTTC.

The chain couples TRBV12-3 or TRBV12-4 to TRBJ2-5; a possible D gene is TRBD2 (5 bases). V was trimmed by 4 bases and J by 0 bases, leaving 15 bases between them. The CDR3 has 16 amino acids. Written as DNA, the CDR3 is TGTGCCAGCAGTTCTAATCGGGCGGACTACCAAGAGACCCAGTACTTC. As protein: CASSSNRADYQETQYF.

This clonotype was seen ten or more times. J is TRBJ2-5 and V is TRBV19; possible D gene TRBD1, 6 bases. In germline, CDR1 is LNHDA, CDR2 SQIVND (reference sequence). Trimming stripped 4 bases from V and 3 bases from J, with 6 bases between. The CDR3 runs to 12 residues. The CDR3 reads CASSTGEETQYF. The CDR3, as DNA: TGTGCCAGTAGTACAGGGGAAGAGACCCAGTACTTC.

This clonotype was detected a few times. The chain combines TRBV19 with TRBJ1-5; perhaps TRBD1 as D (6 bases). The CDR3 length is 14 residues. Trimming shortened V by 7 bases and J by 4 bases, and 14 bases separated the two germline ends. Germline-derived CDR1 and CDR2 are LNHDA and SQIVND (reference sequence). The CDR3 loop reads CASIGGTVNQPQHF. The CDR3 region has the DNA TGTGCCAGTATAGGGGGGACCGTGAATCAGCCCCAGCATTTT.

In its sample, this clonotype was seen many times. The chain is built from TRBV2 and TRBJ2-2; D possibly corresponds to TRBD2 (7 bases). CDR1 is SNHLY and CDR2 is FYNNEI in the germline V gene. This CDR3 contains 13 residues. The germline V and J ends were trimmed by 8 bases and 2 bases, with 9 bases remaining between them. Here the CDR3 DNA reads TGTGCCAGCGGGGGGGCTAACACCGGGGAGCTGTTTTTT. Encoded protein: CASGGANTGELFF.

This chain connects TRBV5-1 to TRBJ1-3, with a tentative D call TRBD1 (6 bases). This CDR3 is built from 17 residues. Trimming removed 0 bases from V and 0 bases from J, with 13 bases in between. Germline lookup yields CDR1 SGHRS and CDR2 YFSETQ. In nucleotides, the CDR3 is TGCGCCAGCAGCTTGGCCTTCCCAGGGGCCTCTGGAAACACCATATATTTT. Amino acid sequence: CASSLAFPGASGNTIYF.

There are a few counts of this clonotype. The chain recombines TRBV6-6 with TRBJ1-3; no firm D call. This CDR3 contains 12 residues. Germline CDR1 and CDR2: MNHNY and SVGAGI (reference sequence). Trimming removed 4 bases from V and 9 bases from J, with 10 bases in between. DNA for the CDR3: TGTGCCAGCAGTTCCCGAGGTACCACCATATATTTT. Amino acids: CASSSRGTTIYF.